Following are 24 T cell receptor beta chains from one sample sequenced in a study of OX40 agonist ivuxolimab in advanced cancers. The method was immunoSEQ multiplex PCR; TCRdb's version includes in-frame clones alone and lacks a portion of them. The sample shows over 100,000 clones, roughly 91% of them seen only once. The sequences come from CD4+ or CD8+ T cells sorted from blood, collected in a trial of the OX40 agonist ivuxolimab. Receptors were obtained from an adult with an advanced solid tumor such as melanoma, head and neck, liver or kidney cancer.

The chain combines TRBV27 with TRBJ2-5; 7 positions match TRBD1. The germline gives CDR1 MNHEY, CDR2 SMNVEV (reference sequence). The length of the CDR3 is 15 residues. Trimming at V came to 8 bases and at J to 4 bases, leaving 13 bases not matched to a gene. The CDR3 loop is CASWDSGGLRETQYF. The CDR3 DNA reads as TGTGCCAGCTGGGACAGTGGTGGGCTACGAGAGACCCAGTACTTC.

The chain is built from TRBV4-2 and TRBJ2-7; 12 bases agree with TRBD2. The CDR3 sequence is 15 residues long. V shed 4 bases, J shed 2 bases, and the junction held 3 bases outside the gene matches. Germline CDR1 and CDR2: LGHNA and YNFKEQ. CDR3 residues: CASSPRLAGAYEQYF. As DNA, the CDR3 is TGTGCCAGCAGCCCGCGACTAGCGGGAGCCTACGAGCAGTACTTC.

The genes are TRBV18 and TRBJ1-2; 7 bases map to TRBD1. The trim removed 0 bases at V and 7 bases at J, leaving 2 bases unmatched. The CDR3 contains 13 residues. CDR1 is KGHSH and CDR2 is LQKENI in the germline V gene. The CDR3 nucleotides read TGTGCCAGCTCACCACCGGCAGGGGGTGGCTACACCTTC. Its translation: CASSPPAGGGYTF. Variable domain in full (rest from reference TRBV18 and TRBJ1-2): NAGVMQNPRHLVRRRGQEARLRCSPMKGHSHVYWYRQLPEEGLKFMVYLQKENIIDESGMPKERFSAEFPKEGPSILRIQQVVRGDSAAYFCASSPPAGGGYTFGSGTRLTVV.

CDR3 protein: CASSQLGADPSYEQYF. The DNA for the CDR3 is TGTGCCAGCTCGCAACTAGGAGCGGATCCGTCCTACGAGCAGTACTTC. This chain joins TRBV18 and TRBJ2-7, with a weak D call TRBD2 (5 bases). CDR3 length: 16 residues. Germline V gene lookup returns CDR1 KGHSH and CDR2 LQKENI. Trimming cost V 6 bases and J 1 base, with 19 bases left between them.

The rearrangement joins TRBV7-6 to TRBJ2-2; 7 positions match TRBD1. V lost 1 base to trimming and J lost 7 bases; unmatched junction nucleotides: 6. The CDR3 runs to 15 residues. The germline CDR1 and CDR2 sequences are SGHVS and FNYEAQ. The CDR3 DNA reads TGTGCCAGCAGCTTAGTACAGGGGTATGGCGGGGAGCTGTTTTTT. Translating it yields CASSLVQGYGGELFF. The full variable domain, rest sourced from reference TRBV7-6 and TRBJ2-2, is GAGVSQSPRYKVTKRGQDVALRCDPISGHVSLYWYRQALGQGPEFLTYFNYEAQQDKSGLPNDRFSAERPEGSISTLTIQRTEQRDSAMYRCASSLVQGYGGELFFGEGSRLTVL.

The genes are TRBV5-4 and TRBJ2-7; possibly TRBD1 or TRBD2 for D (5 bases each). Germline V CDR1 and CDR2: SGHNT, YYREEE (reference sequence). The CDR3 has 14 amino acids. The V and J ends lost 3 bases and 1 base respectively, with 11 bases between them. The CDR3 spells CASSSTGTSYEQYF. The DNA of the CDR3 is TGTGCCAGCAGCTCCACCGGGACGTCCTACGAGCAGTACTTC. Looking up the rest from reference TRBV5-4 and TRBJ2-7 gives the full variable domain: ETGVTQSPTHLIKTRGQQVTLRCSSQSGHNTVSWYQQALGQGPQFIFQYYREEENGRGNFPPRFSGLQFPNYSSELNVNALELDDSALYLCASSSTGTSYEQYFGPGTRLTVT.

The chain links TRBV27 to TRBJ2-5, with 11 bases identical to TRBD1. The end of the DNA is better explained by TRBJ2-7, so the J call may be wrong. Germline V gene sequence: CDR1 MNHEY, CDR2 SMNVEV (reference sequence). CDR3 length: 15 residues. CDR3 sequence: CASSWRGQGAYEQYF. The CDR3, as DNA: TGTGCCAGCAGTTGGAGGGGACAGGGGGCCTACGAGCAGTACTTC.

V usage is TRBV9 and J usage is TRBJ2-3, with TRBD2 identical over 11 bases. V gave up 3 bases and J gave up 0 bases; unmatched junction bases: 15. Looked up from germline, CDR1 is SGDLS and CDR2 is YYNGEE. The CDR3 extends over 20 amino acids. The CDR3 nucleotides are TGTGCCAGCAGCGCCCGGGGTCTAGCGGGAGGAACTCTTAGCACAGATACGCAGTATTTT. Protein: CASSARGLAGGTLSTDTQYF. Based on the CDR3 plus reference TRBV9 and TRBJ2-3, the full variable domain is DSGVTQTPKHLITATGQRVTLRCSPRSGDLSVYWYQQSLDQGLQFLIQYYNGEERAKGNILERFSAQQFPDLHSELNLSSLELGDSALYFCASSARGLAGGTLSTDTQYFGPGTRLTVL.

The rearrangement joins TRBV5-1 to TRBJ2-3; unclear D gene. CDR1 is SGHRS and CDR2 is YFSETQ in the germline V gene. This CDR3 has 15 residues. Trimming took off 0 bases at V and 2 bases at J, with 10 bases between the two ends. CDR3 sequence (DNA): TGCGCCAGCAGCTTGGATACCCCGCACACAGATACGCAGTATTTT. Amino acid sequence: CASSLDTPHTDTQYF.

The chain recombines TRBV15 with TRBJ1-4; the match to TRBD1 covers 8 bases. Trimming at V came to 1 base and at J to 5 bases, leaving 12 bases not matched to a gene. Germline lookup yields CDR1 LNHNV and CDR2 YYDKDF (reference sequence). CDR3 length equals 18 residues. CDR3 amino acids: CATSRGGGQVVRNEKLFF. CDR3 nucleotides: TGTGCCACCAGCAGAGGCGGGGGACAGGTCGTTCGAAATGAAAAACTGTTTTTT.

The V gene is TRBV15, the J gene TRBJ1-4, with D possibly matching TRBD1 (5 bases). This CDR3 has 17 residues. The V end lost 0 bases, the J end lost 5 bases, and 16 bases lay between the germline ends. Germline V gene sequence: CDR1 LNHNV, CDR2 YYDKDF (reference sequence). The CDR3 here is CATSRERGNWVNEKLFF. The DNA for the CDR3 is TGTGCCACCAGCAGAGAGAGGGGAAATTGGGTAAATGAAAAACTGTTTTTT.

The genes are TRBV18 and TRBJ2-7; D is unresolved. CDR1 and CDR2 (germline): KGHSH, LQKENI. Trimming removed 2 bases at V and 3 bases at J, with 2 bases between. The CDR3 covers 11 residues. In nucleotides, the CDR3 is TGTGCCAGCTCACCAGGCTACGAGCAGTACTTC. Protein sequence: CASSPGYEQYF. Combining the CDR3 with reference TRBV18 and TRBJ2-7 gives the whole variable domain NAGVMQNPRHLVRRRGQEARLRCSPMKGHSHVYWYRQLPEEGLKFMVYLQKENIIDESGMPKERFSAEFPKEGPSILRIQQVVRGDSAAYFCASSPGYEQYFGPGTRLTVT.

CDR3 in DNA: TGTGCCAGCAGTCCACGTACGCGGGGCGGCGGGGAGCTGTTTTTT. It is translated as CASSPRTRGGGELFF. V usage is TRBV6-5 and J usage is TRBJ2-2; perhaps TRBD2 as D (6 bases). V lost 5 bases, J lost 7 bases, and 17 bases lay in between. CDR3 length: 15 residues. Germline-derived CDR1 and CDR2 are MNHEY and SVGAGI.

The chain is built from TRBV28 and TRBJ2-7, with TRBD2 identical over 9 bases. V dropped 5 bases and J dropped 5; count of bases not matched to a gene: 10. The CDR3 is 15 amino acids. In germline, CDR1 is MDHEN, CDR2 SYDVKM. DNA of the CDR3: TGTGCCAGCAGTCCTCAATTGCGGGAGGGCCACGAGCAGTACTTC. Translation gives CASSPQLREGHEQYF.

This clone appeared once. The chain carries TRBV28 and TRBJ2-3; 12 nucleotides agree with TRBD1. V lost 7 bases to trimming and J lost 3 bases; unmatched junction nucleotides: 14. Per the germline V gene, CDR1 is MDHEN and CDR2 is SYDVKM. This CDR3 contains 18 residues. The CDR3 sequence: CASKDLKGQGAGTDTQYF. CDR3 DNA sequence: TGTGCCAGCAAAGATTTAAAGGGACAGGGGGCTGGGACAGATACGCAGTATTTT.

The CDR3 loop reads CATSATGLAGGSSYNEQFF. The CDR3 bases are TGTGCCACCAGCGCGACAGGACTAGCGGGAGGGAGCTCCTACAATGAGCAGTTCTTC. The chain carries TRBV15 and TRBJ2-1; 15 nucleotides agree with TRBD2. Germline V CDR1 and CDR2: LNHNV, YYDKDF (reference sequence). V shed 5 bases and J 0 bases; nucleotides not matched to a gene: 8. This CDR3 spans 19 amino acids.

In regard to this clone: This CDR3 is also generated by other DNA sequences in the sample. This rearrangement joins TRBV6-6 to TRBJ1-2; TRBD1 might be the D (5 bases). This CDR3 comprises 13 residues. V was shortened by 6 bases and J by 3 bases, with 11 bases between the two germline ends. From germline, CDR1 is MNHNY and CDR2 SVGAGI (reference sequence). In DNA form, the CDR3 reads TGTGCCAGCAGCCCGGGGGGGGACTATGGCTACACCTTC. Amino acids: CASSPGGDYGYTF.

This clone was detected only once. The rearrangement uses TRBV6-1 and TRBJ2-5; TRBD2 matches at 7 bases. V lost 7 bases and J lost 2; bases outside the gene matches: 7. The CDR3 loop spans 14 amino acids. Germline V CDR1 and CDR2: MNHNS, SASEGT. DNA for the CDR3: TGTGCCAGCAAACCGGGACTACAACAAGAGACCCAGTACTTC. As protein: CASKPGLQQETQYF.

The chain has TRBV19 and TRBJ1-6; the match to TRBD1 covers 9 bases. Germline V gene sequence: CDR1 LNHDA, CDR2 SQIVND (reference sequence). With V trimmed by 1 base and J by 7 bases, 8 bases remained unmatched. CDR3 length: 17 amino acids. CDR3 region: CASSIVLGTGRNSPLHF. As DNA, the CDR3 is TGTGCCAGTAGTATAGTTCTGGGGACAGGGAGGAATTCACCCCTCCACTTT.

The chain uses TRBV5-1 and TRBJ2-3; the D gene is possibly TRBD2 (5 bases). Germline CDR1 and CDR2: SGHRS and YFSETQ. Trimming removed 2 bases at V and 6 bases at J, with 13 bases between. CDR3 length equals 14 residues. The chain's CDR3 is CASSLRRSPDTQYF. CDR3 nucleotide sequence: TGCGCCAGCAGCTTACGGAGGTCTCCCGATACGCAGTATTTT.

This chain joins TRBV19 and TRBJ1-5; no clear D. This CDR3 is 14 amino acids long. V shed 7 bases and J shed 0 bases, with 10 bases lying between them. Germline values: CDR1 LNHDA, CDR2 SQIVND (reference sequence). The CDR3 here is CASNYISSNQPQHF. As DNA, the CDR3 is TGTGCCAGTAATTACATTTCTAGCAATCAGCCCCAGCATTTT.

CDR3: CASSLGVSPPETQYF. The CDR3 region has the DNA TGTGCCAGCAGCTTGGGGGTATCCCCCCCAGAGACCCAGTACTTC. This chain links TRBV7-2 with TRBJ2-5, with D perhaps being TRBD1 or TRBD2 (5 bases each). Germline V lookup: CDR1 SGHTA, CDR2 FQGNSA. V shed 3 bases and J shed 4 bases, with 15 bases lying between them. The CDR3 consists of 15 residues. Looking up the rest from reference TRBV7-2 and TRBJ2-5 gives the full variable domain: GAGVSQSPSNKVTEKGKDVELRCDPISGHTALYWYRQSLGQGLEFLIYFQGNSAPDKSGLPSDRFSAERTGGSVSTLTIQRTQQEDSAVYLCASSLGVSPPETQYFGPGTRLLVL.

The J gene is TRBJ1-2, the V gene TRBV19; unclear D gene. This CDR3 is built from 16 residues. V was shortened by 5 bases and J by 7 bases, with 23 bases between the two germline ends. The germline gives CDR1 LNHDA, CDR2 SQIVND (reference sequence). As DNA, the CDR3 is TGTGCCAGTAGTCTCCTCCCGGACCCTACGCTCGGTGGCTACACCTTC. Protein: CASSLLPDPTLGGYTF.

The V gene is TRBV5-1, the J gene TRBJ1-2; TRBD1 might be the D (5 bases). Trimming shortened V by 4 bases and J by 5 bases, and 24 bases separated the two germline ends. The CDR3 consists of 17 residues. The germline CDR1 and CDR2 sequences are SGHRS and YFSETQ. DNA of the CDR3: TGCGCCAGCAGCCTATCCCAGACAGCCGATTTCATTTATGGCTACACCTTC. Translating it yields CASSLSQTADFIYGYTF.